This is a list of T cell receptor beta chains from one sample in a study of T cells after yellow fever vaccination. TCRdb itself ran the 5' RACE reads through MiXCR, one entry per CDR3 protein. The sample yields some 600,000 distinct CDR3 sequences, roughly a sixth seen once. Sequencing used PBMCs, obtained 4 to 5 days after the first yellow fever vaccination. The receptors here all came from a man between 18 and 29 years old who received the YFV17D yellow fever vaccine. The conserved cysteine and the conserved F or W are not part of the CDR3 here.

v_call: TRBV12-3/TRBV12-4
cdr3_aa: ASTQGGADTQY

v_call: TRBV7-2
cdr3_aa: ASSLVGVAGELF

v_call: TRBV4-3
cdr3_aa: ASSQWAGGPGELF

v_call: TRBV4-1
cdr3_aa: ASTVVGGAQETQY

v_call: TRBV29-1
cdr3_aa: SATRTAQNTEAF

v_call: TRBV5-1
cdr3_aa: ASSQIEGGGYT

v_call: TRBV2
cdr3_aa: ASNRLALTEQF

v_call: TRBV20-1
cdr3_aa: SVGDPRGEQF

v_call: TRBV28
cdr3_aa: ASSFPDRDTQY

v_call: TRBV15
cdr3_aa: ATSRDRDEKLF

v_call: TRBV12-3/TRBV12-4
cdr3_aa: ASSLGAGYGYT

v_call: TRBV12-3/TRBV12-4
cdr3_aa: ASSLGTSGGIVYNEQF

v_call: TRBV5-1
cdr3_aa: ASRDQETQY